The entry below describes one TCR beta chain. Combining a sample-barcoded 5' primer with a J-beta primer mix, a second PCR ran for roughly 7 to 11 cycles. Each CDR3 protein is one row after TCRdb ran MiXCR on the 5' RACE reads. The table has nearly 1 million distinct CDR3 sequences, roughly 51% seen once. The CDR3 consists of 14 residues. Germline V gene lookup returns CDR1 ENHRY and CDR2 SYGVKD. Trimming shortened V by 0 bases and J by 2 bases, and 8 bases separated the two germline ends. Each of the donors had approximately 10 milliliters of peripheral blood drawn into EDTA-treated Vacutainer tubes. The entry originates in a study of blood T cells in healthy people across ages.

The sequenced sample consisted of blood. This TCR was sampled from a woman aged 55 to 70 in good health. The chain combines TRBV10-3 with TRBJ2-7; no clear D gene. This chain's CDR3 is CAISESAWAYEQYF. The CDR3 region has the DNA TGTGCCATCAGTGAGTCGGCCTGGGCCTACGAGCAGTACTTC.